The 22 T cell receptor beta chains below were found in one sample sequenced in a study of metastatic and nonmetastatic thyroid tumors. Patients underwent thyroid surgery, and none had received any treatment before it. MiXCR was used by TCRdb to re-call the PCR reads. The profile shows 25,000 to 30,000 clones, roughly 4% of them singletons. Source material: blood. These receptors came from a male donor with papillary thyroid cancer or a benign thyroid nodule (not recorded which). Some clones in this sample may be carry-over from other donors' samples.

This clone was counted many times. The CDR3 bases are TGCAGTGCTTCCATAGACGGGGCCGGGGTCGACACCTTC. It translates to CSASIDGAGVDTF. The J gene is TRBJ1-2, the V gene TRBV20-1; a possible D gene is TRBD1 (5 bases). Trimming removed 5 bases from V and 12 bases from J, with 22 bases in between. The CDR3 sequence is 13 residues long. In germline, CDR1 is DFQATT, CDR2 SNEGSKA (reference sequence).

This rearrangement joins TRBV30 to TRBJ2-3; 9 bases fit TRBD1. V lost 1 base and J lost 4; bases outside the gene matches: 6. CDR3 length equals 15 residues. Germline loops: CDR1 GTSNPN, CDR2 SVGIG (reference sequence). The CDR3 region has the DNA TGTGCCTGGAGTGAGTCGGGACAGGGCGCAGATACGCAGTATTTT. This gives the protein CAWSESGQGADTQYF.

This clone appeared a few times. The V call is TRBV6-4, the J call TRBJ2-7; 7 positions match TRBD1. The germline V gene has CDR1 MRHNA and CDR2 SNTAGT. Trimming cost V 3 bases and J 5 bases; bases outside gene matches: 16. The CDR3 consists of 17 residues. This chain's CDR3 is CASSELKRQGSSDEQYF. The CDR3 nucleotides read TGTGCCAGCAGTGAGCTAAAACGACAGGGTTCTTCGGACGAGCAGTACTTC.

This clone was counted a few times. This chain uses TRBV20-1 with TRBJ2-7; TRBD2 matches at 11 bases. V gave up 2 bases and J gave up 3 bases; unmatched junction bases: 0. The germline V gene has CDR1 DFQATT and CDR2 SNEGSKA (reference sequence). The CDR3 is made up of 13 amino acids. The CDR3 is CSARTSGSYEQYF. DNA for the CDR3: TGCAGTGCTAGAACTAGCGGGAGCTACGAGCAGTACTTC.

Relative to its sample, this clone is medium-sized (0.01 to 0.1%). CDR3 amino acids: CASTVQGPYGYTF. DNA of the CDR3: TGTGCCAGCACTGTACAGGGCCCCTATGGCTACACCTTC. J is TRBJ1-2 and V is TRBV2; D is possibly TRBD1 (6 bases). The V end lost 7 bases, the J end lost 4 bases, and 13 bases lay between the germline ends. The CDR3 sequence is 13 residues long. The germline V gene has CDR1 SNHLY and CDR2 FYNNEI.

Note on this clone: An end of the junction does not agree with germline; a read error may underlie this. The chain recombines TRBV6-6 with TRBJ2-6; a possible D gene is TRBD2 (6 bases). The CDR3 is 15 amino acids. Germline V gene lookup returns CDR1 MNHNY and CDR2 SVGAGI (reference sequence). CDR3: CASIYSGDGANVLTF. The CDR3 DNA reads TGTGCCAGCATTTACTCGGGGGACGGGGCCAACGTCCTGACTTTC.

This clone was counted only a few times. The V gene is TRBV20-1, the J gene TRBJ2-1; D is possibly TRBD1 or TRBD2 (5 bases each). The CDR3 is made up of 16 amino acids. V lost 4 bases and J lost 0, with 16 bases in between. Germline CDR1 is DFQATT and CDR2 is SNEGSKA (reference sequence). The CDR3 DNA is TGCAGTGCTATGAAACCGGGACGCAGCTCCTACAATGAGCAGTTCTTC. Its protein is CSAMKPGRSSYNEQFF.

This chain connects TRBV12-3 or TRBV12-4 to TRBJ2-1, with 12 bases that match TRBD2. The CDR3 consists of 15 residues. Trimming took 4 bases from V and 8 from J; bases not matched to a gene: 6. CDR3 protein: CASSSGTSGPHEQFF. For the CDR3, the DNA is TGTGCCAGCAGTTCCGGGACTAGCGGGCCCCATGAGCAGTTCTTC.

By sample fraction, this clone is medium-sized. CDR3 coding DNA: TGTGCCAGCAGTGCCCTCCGACAGGGTGGCTACACCTTC. It encodes CASSALRQGGYTF. The chain is built from TRBV2 and TRBJ1-2; 7 nucleotides align to TRBD1. Germline assignment: CDR1 SNHLY and CDR2 FYNNEI. Losses at the gene ends were 4 bases for V and 7 bases for J; bases not matched to a gene: 6. The CDR3 runs to 13 residues.

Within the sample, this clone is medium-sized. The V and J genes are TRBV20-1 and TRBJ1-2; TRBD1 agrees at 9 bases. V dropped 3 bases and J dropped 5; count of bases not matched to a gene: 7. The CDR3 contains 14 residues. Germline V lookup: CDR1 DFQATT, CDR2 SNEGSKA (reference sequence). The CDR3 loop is CSASRAGTGYGYTF. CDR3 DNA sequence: TGCAGTGCTAGTCGTGCCGGGACAGGGTATGGCTACACCTTC.

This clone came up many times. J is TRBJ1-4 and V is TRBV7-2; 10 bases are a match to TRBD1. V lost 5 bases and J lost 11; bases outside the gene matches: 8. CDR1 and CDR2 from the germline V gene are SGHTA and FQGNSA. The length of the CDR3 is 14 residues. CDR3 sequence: CASSLRQGAAKLFF. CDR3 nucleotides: TGTGCCAGCAGCCTACGACAGGGGGCGGCGAAACTGTTTTTT. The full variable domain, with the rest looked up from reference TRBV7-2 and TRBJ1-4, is GAGVSQSPSNKVTEKGKDVELRCDPISGHTALYWYRQSLGQGLEFLIYFQGNSAPDKSGLPSDRFSAERTGGSVSTLTIQRTQQEDSAVYLCASSLRQGAAKLFFGSGTQLSVL.

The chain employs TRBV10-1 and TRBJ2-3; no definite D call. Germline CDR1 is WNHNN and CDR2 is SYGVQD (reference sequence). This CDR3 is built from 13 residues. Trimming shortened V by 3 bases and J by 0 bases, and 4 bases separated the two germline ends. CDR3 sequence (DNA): TGCGCCAGCAGTGATCTAAGCACAGATACGCAGTATTTT. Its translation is CASSDLSTDTQYF.

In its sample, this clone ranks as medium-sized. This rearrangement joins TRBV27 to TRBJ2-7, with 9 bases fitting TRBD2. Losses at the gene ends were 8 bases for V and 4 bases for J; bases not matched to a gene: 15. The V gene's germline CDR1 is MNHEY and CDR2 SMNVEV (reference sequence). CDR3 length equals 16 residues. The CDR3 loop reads CASRPTSGPKLYEQYF. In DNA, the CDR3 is TGTGCCAGCCGACCGACTAGCGGACCTAAATTGTACGAGCAGTACTTC.

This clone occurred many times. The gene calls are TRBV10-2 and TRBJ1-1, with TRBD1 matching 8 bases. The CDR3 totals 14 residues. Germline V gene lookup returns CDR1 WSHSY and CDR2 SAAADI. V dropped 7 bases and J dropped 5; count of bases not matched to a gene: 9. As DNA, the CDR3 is TGCGCCAGCAAGTCGACAGGGGATGGAACTGAAGCTTTCTTT. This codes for CASKSTGDGTEAFF.

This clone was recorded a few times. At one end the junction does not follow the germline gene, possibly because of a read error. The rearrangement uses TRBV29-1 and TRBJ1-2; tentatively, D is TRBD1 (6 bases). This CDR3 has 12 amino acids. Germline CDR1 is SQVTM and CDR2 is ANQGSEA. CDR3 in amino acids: CSVGRQVYVYTF. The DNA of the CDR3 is TGCAGCGTTGGGAGACAGGTGTATGTCTACACCTTC.

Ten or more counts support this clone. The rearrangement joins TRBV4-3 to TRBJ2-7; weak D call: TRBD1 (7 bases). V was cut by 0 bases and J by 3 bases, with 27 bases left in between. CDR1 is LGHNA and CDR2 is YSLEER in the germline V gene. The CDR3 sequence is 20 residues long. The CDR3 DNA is TGCGCCAGCAGCCAAGATTTGGGACAGATGGGCGGGACCGCCCTCTACGAGCAGTACTTC. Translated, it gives CASSQDLGQMGGTALYEQYF.

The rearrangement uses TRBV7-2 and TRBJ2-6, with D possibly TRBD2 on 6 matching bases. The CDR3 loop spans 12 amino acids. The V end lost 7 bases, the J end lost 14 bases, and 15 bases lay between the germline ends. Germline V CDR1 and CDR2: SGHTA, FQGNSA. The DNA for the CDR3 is TGTGCCAGCATACCAGCGGGCGGCTTCCTGACTTTC. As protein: CASIPAGGFLTF.

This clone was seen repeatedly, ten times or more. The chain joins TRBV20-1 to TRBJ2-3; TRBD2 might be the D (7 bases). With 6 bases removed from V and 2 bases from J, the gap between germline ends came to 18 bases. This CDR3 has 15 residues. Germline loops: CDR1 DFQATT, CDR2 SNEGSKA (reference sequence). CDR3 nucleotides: TGCAGTGCCTGGAGAAGCGGGACACACACAGATACGCAGTATTTT. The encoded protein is CSAWRSGTHTDTQYF.

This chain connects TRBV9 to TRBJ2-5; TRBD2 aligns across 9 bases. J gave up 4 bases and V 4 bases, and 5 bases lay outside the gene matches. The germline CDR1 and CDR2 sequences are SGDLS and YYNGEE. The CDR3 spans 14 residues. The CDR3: CASSLSGRSETQYF. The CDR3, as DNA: TGTGCCAGCAGCCTTAGCGGGAGATCAGAGACCCAGTACTTC.

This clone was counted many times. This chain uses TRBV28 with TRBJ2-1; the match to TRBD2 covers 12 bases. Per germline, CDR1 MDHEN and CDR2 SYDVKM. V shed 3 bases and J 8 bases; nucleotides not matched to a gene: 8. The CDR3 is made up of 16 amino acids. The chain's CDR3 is CASSLPSGRAIYEQFF. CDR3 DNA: TGTGCCAGCAGTTTGCCTAGCGGGAGGGCCATCTATGAGCAGTTCTTC.

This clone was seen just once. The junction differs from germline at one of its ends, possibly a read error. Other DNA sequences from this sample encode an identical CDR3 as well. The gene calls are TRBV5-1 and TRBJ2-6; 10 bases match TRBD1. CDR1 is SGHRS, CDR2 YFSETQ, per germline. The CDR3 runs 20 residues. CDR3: CASSPNLRDRGVSGANVLTF. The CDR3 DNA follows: TGCGCCAGCAGCCCAAACCTCCGGGACAGGGGCGTCTCTGGAGCCAACGTCCTGACTTTC.

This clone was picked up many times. The CDR3 spells CASSQDGDNSPLHF. The CDR3 coding sequence is TGTGCCAGCAGCCAGGACGGAGATAATTCACCCCTCCACTTT. The chain is built from TRBV4-2 and TRBJ1-6, with no clear D. The CDR3 runs 14 residues. V lost 3 bases and J 5 bases, leaving 8 bases between the germline ends. The germline CDR1 and CDR2 sequences are LGHNA and YNFKEQ.